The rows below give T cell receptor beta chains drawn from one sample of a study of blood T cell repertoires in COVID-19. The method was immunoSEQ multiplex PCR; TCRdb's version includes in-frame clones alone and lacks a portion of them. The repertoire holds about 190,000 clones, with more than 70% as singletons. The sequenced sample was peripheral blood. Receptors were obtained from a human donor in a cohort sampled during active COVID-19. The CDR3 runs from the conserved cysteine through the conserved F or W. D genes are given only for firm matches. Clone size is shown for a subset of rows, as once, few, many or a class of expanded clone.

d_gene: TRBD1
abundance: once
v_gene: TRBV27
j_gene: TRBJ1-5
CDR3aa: CASSPRFGQANQPQHF
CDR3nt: TGTGCCAGCAGTCCCCGCTTTGGACAGGCGAATCAGCCCCAGCATTTT

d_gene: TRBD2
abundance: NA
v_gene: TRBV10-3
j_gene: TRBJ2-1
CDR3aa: CAISENSGVDNEQFF
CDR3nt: TGTGCCATCAGTGAAAATAGCGGGGTTGACAATGAGCAGTTCTTC

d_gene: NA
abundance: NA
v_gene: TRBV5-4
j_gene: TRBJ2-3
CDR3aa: CASSFQRETTDTQYF
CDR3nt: TGTGCCAGCAGCTTTCAACGGGAAACCACAGATACGCAGTATTTT

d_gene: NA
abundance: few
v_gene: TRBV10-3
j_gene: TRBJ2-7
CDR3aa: CAISGSTGSYEQYF
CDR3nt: TGTGCCATCAGTGGATCGACAGGCTCCTACGAGCAGTACTTC

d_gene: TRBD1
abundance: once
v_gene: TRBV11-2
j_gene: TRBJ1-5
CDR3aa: CASSLAGGGNQPQHF
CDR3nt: TGTGCCAGCAGCTTAGCAGGGGGCGGCAATCAGCCCCAGCATTTT

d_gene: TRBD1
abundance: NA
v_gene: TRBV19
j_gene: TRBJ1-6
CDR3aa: CASSITGTGSSPLHF
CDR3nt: TGTGCCAGTAGTATCACCGGGACAGGGAGTTCACCCCTCCACTTT

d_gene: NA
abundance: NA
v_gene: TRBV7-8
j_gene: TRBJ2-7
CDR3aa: CASSKNPRAAVSEQYF
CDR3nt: TGTGCCAGCAGCAAAAATCCCCGAGCGGCCGTCTCCGAGCAGTACTTC

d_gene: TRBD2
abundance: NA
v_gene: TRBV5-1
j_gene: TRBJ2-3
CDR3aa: CASSLGAGLDTQYF
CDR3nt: TGCGCCAGCAGCTTGGGAGCGGGGTTAGATACGCAGTATTTT

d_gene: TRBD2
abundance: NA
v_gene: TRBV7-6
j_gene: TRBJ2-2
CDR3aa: CASSYASGKNTGELFF
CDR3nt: TGTGCCAGCAGCTACGCTAGCGGGAAAAACACCGGGGAGCTGTTTTTT

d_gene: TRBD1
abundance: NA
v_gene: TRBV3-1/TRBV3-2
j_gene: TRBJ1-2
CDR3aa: CASRPTRTGQGGYTF
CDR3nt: TGTGCCAGCAGACCTACTCGGACGGGACAGGGGGGCTACACCTTC

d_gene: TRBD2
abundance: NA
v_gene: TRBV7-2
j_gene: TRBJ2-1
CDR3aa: CASSLSPSGNEQFF
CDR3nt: TGTGCCAGCAGCTTGAGTCCTAGCGGAAATGAGCAGTTCTTC

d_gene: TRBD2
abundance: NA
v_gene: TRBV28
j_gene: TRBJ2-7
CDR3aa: CASSLVAGGLYEQYF
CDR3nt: TGTGCCAGCAGCCTAGTAGCGGGAGGACTCTACGAGCAGTACTTC

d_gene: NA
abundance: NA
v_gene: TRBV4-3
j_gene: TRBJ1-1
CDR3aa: CASSQGQVMNTEAFF
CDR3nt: TGCGCCAGCAGCCAAGGACAGGTTATGAACACTGAAGCTTTCTTT

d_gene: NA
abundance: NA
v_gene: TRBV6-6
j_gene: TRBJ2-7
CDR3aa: CASSQPGERGYEQYF
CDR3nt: TGTGCCAGCAGTCAGCCCGGGGAAAGGGGGTACGAGCAGTACTTC

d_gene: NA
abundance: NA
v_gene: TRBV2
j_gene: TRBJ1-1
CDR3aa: CASSVTGRPTEAFF
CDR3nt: TGTGCCAGCAGTGTAACAGGGCGACCCACTGAAGCTTTCTTT

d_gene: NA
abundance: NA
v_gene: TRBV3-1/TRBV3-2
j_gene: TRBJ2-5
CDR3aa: CASSQDGNIKERRKETQYF
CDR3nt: TGTGCCAGCAGCCAAGATGGGAATATTAAGGAGCGGCGGAAAGAGACCCAGTACTTC

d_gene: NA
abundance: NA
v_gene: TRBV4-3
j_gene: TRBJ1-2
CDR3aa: CASSQELGQGYGYTF
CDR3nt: TGCGCCAGCAGCCAAGAGCTGGGTCAGGGCTATGGCTACACCTTC

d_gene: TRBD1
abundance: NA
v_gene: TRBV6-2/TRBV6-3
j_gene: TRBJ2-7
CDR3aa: CASSWTGAYYEQYF
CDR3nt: TGTGCCAGCAGTTGGACAGGGGCCTACTACGAGCAGTACTTC

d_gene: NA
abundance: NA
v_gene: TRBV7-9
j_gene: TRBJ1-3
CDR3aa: CASSARTSGNTIYF
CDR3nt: TGTGCCAGCAGCGCCAGAACCTCTGGAAACACCATATATTTT

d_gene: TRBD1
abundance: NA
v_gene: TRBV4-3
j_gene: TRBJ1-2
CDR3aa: CASSQETGDYGYTF
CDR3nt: TGCGCCAGCAGCCAAGAGACAGGGGATTATGGCTACACCTTC

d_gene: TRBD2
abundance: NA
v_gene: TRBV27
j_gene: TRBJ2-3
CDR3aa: CASSLAGGQDTQYF
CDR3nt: TGTGCCAGCAGTTTAGCGGGGGGGCAAGATACGCAGTATTTT

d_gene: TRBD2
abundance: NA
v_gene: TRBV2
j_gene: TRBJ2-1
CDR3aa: CASSKLVSLAASYNEQFF
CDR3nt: TGTGCCAGCAGTAAATTGGTGAGTCTAGCGGCCTCCTACAATGAGCAGTTCTTC

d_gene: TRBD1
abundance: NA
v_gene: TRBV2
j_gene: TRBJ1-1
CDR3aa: CASSPSGGLTEAFF
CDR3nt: TGTGCCAGCAGTCCCTCAGGGGGCCTCACTGAAGCTTTCTTT

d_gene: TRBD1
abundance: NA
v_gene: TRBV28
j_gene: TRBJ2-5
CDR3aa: CASSFLPGTGFQETQYF
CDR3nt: TGTGCCAGCAGTTTCCTCCCCGGGACAGGTTTCCAAGAGACCCAGTACTTC

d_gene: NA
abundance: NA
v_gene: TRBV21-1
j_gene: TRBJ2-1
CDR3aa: CASSKRRHRGYEQFF
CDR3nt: TGTGCCAGCAGCAAGCGGAGGCACAGGGGGTATGAGCAGTTCTTC

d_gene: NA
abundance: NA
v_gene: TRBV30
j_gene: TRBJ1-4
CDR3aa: CAWSGRGNEKLFF
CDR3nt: TGTGCCTGGAGCGGGAGGGGTAATGAAAAACTGTTTTTT

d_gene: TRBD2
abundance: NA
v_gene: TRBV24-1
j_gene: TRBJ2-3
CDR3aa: CATSDPRLAGGRDTQYF
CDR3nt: TGTGCCACCAGTGATCCCAGACTAGCGGGAGGAAGAGATACGCAGTATTTT

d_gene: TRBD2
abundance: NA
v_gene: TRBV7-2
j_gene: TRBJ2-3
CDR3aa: CACQAGGPTDTQYF
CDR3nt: TGTGCCTGCCAGGCGGGAGGGCCTACAGATACGCAGTATTTT

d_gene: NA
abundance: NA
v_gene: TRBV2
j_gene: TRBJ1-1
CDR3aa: CASSLGHTNTEAFF
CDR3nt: TGTGCCAGCAGCCTAGGACATACGAACACTGAAGCTTTCTTT

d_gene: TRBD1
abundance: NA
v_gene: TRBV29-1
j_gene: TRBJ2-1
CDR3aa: CSVRRTGAYNEQFF
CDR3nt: TGCAGCGTTCGACGGACAGGGGCCTACAATGAGCAGTTCTTC

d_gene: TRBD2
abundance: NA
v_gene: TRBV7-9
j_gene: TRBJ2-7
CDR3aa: CASSPAGVLASYEQYF
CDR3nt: TGTGCCAGCAGTCCCGCGGGGGTTCTCGCTTCCTACGAGCAGTACTTC

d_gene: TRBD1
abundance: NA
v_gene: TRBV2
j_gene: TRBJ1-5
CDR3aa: CASNEFGQGVSQPQHF
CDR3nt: TGTGCCAGCAATGAATTCGGACAGGGGGTATCTCAGCCCCAGCATTTT

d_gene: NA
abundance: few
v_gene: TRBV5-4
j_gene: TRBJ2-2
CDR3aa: CASSSGGKNTGELFF
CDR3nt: TGTGCCAGCAGTAGTGGGGGGAAGAACACCGGGGAGCTGTTTTTT

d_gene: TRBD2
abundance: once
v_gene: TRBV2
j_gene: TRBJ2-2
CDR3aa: CASSDGSGRVTGELFF
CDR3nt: TGTGCCAGCAGTGATGGAAGCGGGAGGGTCACCGGGGAGCTGTTTTTT

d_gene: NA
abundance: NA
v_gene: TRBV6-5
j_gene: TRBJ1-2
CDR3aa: CASSPPQGNYGYTF
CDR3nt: TGTGCCAGCAGCCCCCCCCAGGGGAACTATGGCTACACCTTC

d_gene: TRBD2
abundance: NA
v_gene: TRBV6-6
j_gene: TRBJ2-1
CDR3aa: CASMFGRGGYNEQFF
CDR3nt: TGTGCCAGCATGTTCGGACGGGGGGGGTACAATGAGCAGTTCTTC

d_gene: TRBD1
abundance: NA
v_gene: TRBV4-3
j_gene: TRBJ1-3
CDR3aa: CASSQGTGQGSGNTIYF
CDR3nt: TGCGCCAGCAGCCAAGGGACAGGGCAGGGCTCTGGAAACACCATATATTTT

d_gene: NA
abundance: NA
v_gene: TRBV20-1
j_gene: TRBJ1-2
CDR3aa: CSASNRGYGYTF
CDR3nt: TGCAGTGCTAGTAATAGGGGCTATGGCTACACCTTC

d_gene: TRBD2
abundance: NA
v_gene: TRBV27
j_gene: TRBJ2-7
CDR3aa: CASSESGSLSYEQYF
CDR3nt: TGTGCCAGCAGTGAAAGCGGGAGCCTCTCCTACGAGCAGTACTTC

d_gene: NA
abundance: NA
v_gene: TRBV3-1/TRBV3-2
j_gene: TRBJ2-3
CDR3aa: CASSLGRGTQYF
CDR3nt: TGTGCCAGCAGCCTCGGGCGGGGTACGCAGTATTTT

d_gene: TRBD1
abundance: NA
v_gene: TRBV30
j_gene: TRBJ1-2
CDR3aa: CAWSADRLHGYTF
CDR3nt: TGTGCCTGGAGTGCGGACAGGCTTCATGGCTACACCTTC

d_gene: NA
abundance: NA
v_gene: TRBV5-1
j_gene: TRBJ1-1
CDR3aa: CASSLEGGSTEAFF
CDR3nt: TGCGCCAGCAGCTTGGAGGGAGGGAGCACTGAAGCTTTCTTT

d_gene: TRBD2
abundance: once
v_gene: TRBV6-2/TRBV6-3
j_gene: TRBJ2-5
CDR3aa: CASSPGTRTYRETQYF
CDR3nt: TGTGCCAGCAGTCCAGGGACTAGGACGTATCGAGAGACCCAGTACTTC

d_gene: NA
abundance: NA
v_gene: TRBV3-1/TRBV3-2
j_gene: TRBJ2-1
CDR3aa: CASRSRDNEQFF
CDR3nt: TGTGCCAGCAGGTCAAGAGACAATGAGCAGTTCTTC

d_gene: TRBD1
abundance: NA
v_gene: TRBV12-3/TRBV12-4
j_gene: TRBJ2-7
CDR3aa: CASSPGTGNEQYF
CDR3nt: TGTGCCAGCAGTCCAGGGACAGGGAACGAGCAGTACTTC

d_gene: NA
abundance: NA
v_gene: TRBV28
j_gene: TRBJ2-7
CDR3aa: CASSYYYEQYF
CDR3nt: TGTGCCAGCAGCTACTACTACGAGCAGTACTTC

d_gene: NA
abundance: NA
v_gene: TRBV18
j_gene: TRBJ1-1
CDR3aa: CASSPNWGGREAFF
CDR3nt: TGTGCCAGCTCACCTAATTGGGGGGGTCGTGAAGCTTTCTTT

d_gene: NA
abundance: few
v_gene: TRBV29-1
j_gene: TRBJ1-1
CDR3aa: CSVDGLAGTEAFF
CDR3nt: TGCAGCGTTGATGGGTTGGCGGGGACTGAAGCTTTCTTT

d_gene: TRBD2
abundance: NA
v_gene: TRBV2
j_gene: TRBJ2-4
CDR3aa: CASRGLAGKNIQYF
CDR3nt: TGTGCCAGCAGAGGACTAGCGGGCAAAAACATTCAGTACTTC

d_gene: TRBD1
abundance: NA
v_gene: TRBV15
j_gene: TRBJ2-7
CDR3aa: CATSRLTYQGAEYF
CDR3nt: TGTGCCACCAGCAGACTAACCTACCAGGGGGCCGAGTACTTC

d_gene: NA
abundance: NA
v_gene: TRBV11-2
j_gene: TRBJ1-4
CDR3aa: CASSLAGSREKLFF
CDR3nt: TGTGCCAGCAGCTTAGCGGGTTCGAGGGAAAAACTGTTTTTT

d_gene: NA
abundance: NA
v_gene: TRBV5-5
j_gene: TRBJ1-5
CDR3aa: CASSLGWEAQPQHF
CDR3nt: TGTGCCAGCAGCCTGGGGTGGGAGGCTCAGCCCCAGCATTTT

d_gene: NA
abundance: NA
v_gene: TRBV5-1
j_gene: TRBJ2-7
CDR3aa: CASTLIEGSYEQYF
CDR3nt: TGCGCCAGCACACTCATAGAGGGATCCTACGAGCAGTACTTC

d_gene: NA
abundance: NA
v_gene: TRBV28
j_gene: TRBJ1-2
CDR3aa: CASSLGQNYGYTF
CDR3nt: TGTGCCAGCAGTTTAGGGCAGAACTATGGCTACACCTTC

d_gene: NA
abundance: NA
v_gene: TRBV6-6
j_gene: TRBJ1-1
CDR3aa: CASSYSPRNTEAFF
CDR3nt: TGTGCCAGCAGTTATAGTCCCCGGAACACTGAAGCTTTCTTT

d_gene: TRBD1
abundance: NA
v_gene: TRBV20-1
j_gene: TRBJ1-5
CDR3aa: CSASTSGGDQPQHF
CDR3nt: TGCAGTGCTAGTACCTCAGGGGGCGATCAGCCCCAGCATTTT

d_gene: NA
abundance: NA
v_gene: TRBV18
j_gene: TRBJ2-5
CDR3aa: CASSPPNEGETQYF
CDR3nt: TGTGCCAGCTCACCACCGAACGAGGGAGAGACCCAGTACTTC

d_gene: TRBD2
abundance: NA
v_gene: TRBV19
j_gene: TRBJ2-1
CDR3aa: CASRSRGLAETGEQFF
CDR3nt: TGTGCCAGTAGAAGTCGGGGACTAGCGGAAACGGGGGAGCAGTTCTTC

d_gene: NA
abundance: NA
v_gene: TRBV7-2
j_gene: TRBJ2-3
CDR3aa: CASSSPGFADTQYF
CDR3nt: TGTGCCAGCAGCTCCCCGGGGTTCGCAGATACGCAGTATTTT

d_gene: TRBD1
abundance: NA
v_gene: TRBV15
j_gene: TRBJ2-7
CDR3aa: CATSREETGGYEQYF
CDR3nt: TGTGCCACCAGCAGAGAAGAGACAGGGGGCTACGAGCAGTACTTC